The clone carrying this T cell receptor (beta chain) was detected ten times or more. The junction differs from germline at one of its ends, possibly a read error. The time point denotes: newly diagnosed GD, antithyroid drugs for less than 3 months. RNA isolated from PBMCs was used to make the TCR library. As a group, patients came from one endocrinology department in Xi'an, China. This sample was included in a study of regulatory T cells in long-lasting Graves disease. About the research overall: Those Graves' patients who were newly diagnosed had been on antithyroid drugs under 3 months.

CDR3 length: 10 amino acids. The germline gives CDR1 SNHLY, CDR2 FYNNEI. TCR beta libraries were built with iRepertoire HTBI primers and Arm-PCR of CDR3 regions. TCRdb re-called the multiplex PCR reads through MiXCR, storing one row per CDR3 protein. The data contain 550,000 to 700,000 distinct CDR3 sequences, about 16% of them singletons. These data are also associated with another study on T cells in Graves' hyperthyroidism and ophthalmopathy. From that study: Diagnoses used clinical symptoms, serum thyroxine and TRAb, thyroid ultrasound and orbital computed tomography. In the first-round RT-PCR of the TCR CDR3, the HTBI primer set was used.

The specimen comprised peripheral blood mononuclear cells (PBMCs), sampled at new diagnosis, from a patient treated with antithyroid drugs. The chain is built from TRBV2 and TRBJ2-3, with D unresolved. The sequence came from a young man with Graves disease. CDR3 in DNA: TGTGTCAGCAGTGCAGATACGCAGTATTTT. Encoded protein: CVSSADTQYF.